This TCR beta chain was profiled in a study of TIL therapy for anti-PD-1-resistant metastatic lung cancer. This was the immunoSEQ v3 assay. Produced via immunoSEQ multiplex PCR; TCRdb's table is partial and in-frame only. The sample yields approximately 50,000 clones, about 81% seen once. This clone showed up just a few times. As yet, its antigen is unknown. General study points: Infused TIL clonotypes partially replaced the baseline blood repertoire, then decayed over months.

The V and J ends lost 7 bases and 0 bases respectively, with 10 bases between them. Germline V gene data show CDR1 as MDHEN and CDR2 as SYDVKM. The CDR3 spans 15 residues. This sample's time point: pre-treatment sample, taken before nivolumab and TIL therapy. The gene calls are TRBV28 and TRBJ1-6; D remains ambiguous. The sequenced sample was blood, obtained at baseline. The clonotype originates from a person aged 25 to 80 with non-small cell lung cancer. The DNA of the CDR3 is TGTGCCAGCAACAAAGCCAGCTCCTATAATTCACCCCTCCACTTT. This codes for CASNKASSYNSPLHF.